This T cell receptor (beta chain) was obtained from a study of graft-versus-host responses after intestinal transplantation. Study summary: Recipients underwent multivisceral, liver-intestinal, or isolated intestinal transplants.

Assay used: immunoSEQ multiplex PCR; TCRdb lists only in-frame clones, some missing. The sample contains 100,000 to 110,000 clones, about 88% of which appear only once. The trim removed 3 bases at V and 5 bases at J, leaving 7 bases unmatched. Germline lookup yields CDR1 LNHDA and CDR2 SQIVND (reference sequence). There are 14 residues in the CDR3. A few counts support this clone. The antigen remains undetermined. Overall study results and limits: Ileal or blood samples showed some GvH clones first, and such clones were also found in recipient marrow.

V usage is TRBV19 and J usage is TRBJ2-7; 7 bases match TRBD1. The TCR originated in a human donor who was the organ donor for an intestinal transplant. Sequences were derived from unstimulated CD4+ T cells sorted from spleen or lymph node cells, sampled before transplant. Written as DNA, the CDR3 is TGTGCCAGTAGTATGGGGACAGCTGGGAACGAGCAGTACTTC. Residues: CASSMGTAGNEQYF.